Below are 26 T cell receptor beta chains sequenced from a single sample in a study of blood T cell repertoires in COVID-19. The assay was immunoSEQ multiplex PCR, and TCRdb's table has in-frame clones only and misses some. This sample has 250,000 to 300,000 clones, with under 90% found just once. Material: peripheral blood. These receptors came from a young woman with COVID-19, enrolled during active disease.

The rearrangement uses TRBV18 and TRBJ1-2; D remains ambiguous. The germline V gene has CDR1 KGHSH and CDR2 LQKENI. The CDR3 has 14 amino acids. V was shortened by 5 bases and J by 4 bases, with 14 bases between the two germline ends. CDR3 in DNA: TGTGCCAGCTCAGCAAGTGGGAGAGGCTATGGCTACACCTTC. As protein: CASSASGRGYGYTF.

The gene calls are TRBV4-1 and TRBJ2-1, with TRBD1 identical over 11 bases. Germline trimming cut 1 base from V and 6 bases from J; bases unmatched to any gene: 8. This CDR3 has 17 amino acids. Germline V gene sequence: CDR1 MGHRA, CDR2 YSYEKL. CDR3 DNA: TGCGCCAGCAGCCAAGCCACCGGGACAGGGGGTCGCAATGAGCAGTTCTTC. This codes for CASSQATGTGGRNEQFF.

The chain has TRBV27 and TRBJ2-7; 7 bases line up with TRBD1. With 0 bases clipped from V and 4 bases from J, the junction kept 6 bases outside the gene matches. This CDR3 has 15 amino acids. CDR1 and CDR2 from the germline V gene are MNHEY and SMNVEV (reference sequence). This chain's CDR3 is CASSLSIAGGYEQYF. The CDR3 bases are TGTGCCAGCAGTTTATCGATTGCAGGGGGTTACGAGCAGTACTTC.

As for this clone: The identical CDR3 is also encoded by other nucleotide sequences in the sample. The genes are TRBV28 and TRBJ1-2, with D possibly matching TRBD1 (5 bases). Per germline, CDR1 MDHEN and CDR2 SYDVKM. V was shortened by 5 bases and J by 5 bases, with 9 bases between the two germline ends. This CDR3 spans 12 amino acids. The DNA of the CDR3 is TGTGCCAGCAGTCGCCAGGGATATGGCTACACCTTC. Translating gives CASSRQGYGYTF.

For the CDR3, the DNA is TGTGCCAGCAGCTTGGGACGGAGATTATCTGGGGCCAACGTCCTGACTTTC. It codes for CASSLGRRLSGANVLTF. The chain combines TRBV5-6 with TRBJ2-6; D not certain. This CDR3 contains 17 residues. Germline V CDR1 and CDR2: SGHDT, YYEEEE. The V gene lost 0 bases and the J gene lost 1 base, with 11 bases spanning the gap.

The count of this clone is one. The rearrangement links TRBV2 to TRBJ1-2; the match to TRBD1 covers 8 bases. V trimming: 6 bases; J trimming: 5 bases; junction bases outside the gene matches: 8. Per the germline V gene, CDR1 is SNHLY and CDR2 is FYNNEI. This CDR3 is built from 14 residues. The CDR3 bases are TGTGCCAGCAGGAAACTGACAGGGGAGTATGGCTACACCTTC. It codes for CASRKLTGEYGYTF.

This clone was seen more than once but under ten times. At one boundary the junction diverges from the germline segment, which might be a read error. J is TRBJ1-2 and V is TRBV20-1; 8 bases map to TRBD1. The length of the CDR3 is 10 residues. Germline V gene data show CDR1 as DFQATT and CDR2 as SNEGSKA (reference sequence). The CDR3 nucleotides read TGCAGTGCTACCCACTTCAGGGGGCTCTTC. Protein product: CSATHFRGLF.

The rearrangement uses TRBV4-1 and TRBJ2-2, with D tentatively TRBD1 (5 bases). Germline CDR1 is MGHRA and CDR2 is YSYEKL. The CDR3 is made up of 17 amino acids. Trimming pared 0 bases from V and 2 bases from J, leaving 13 bases between. This CDR3 is CASSQDWLGANTGELFF. The CDR3 nucleotides are TGCGCCAGCAGCCAAGACTGGCTAGGGGCCAACACCGGGGAGCTGTTTTTT.

The chain links TRBV5-4 to TRBJ2-3, with TRBD2 matching 7 bases. Germline-derived CDR1 and CDR2 are SGHNT and YYREEE (reference sequence). V shed 0 bases, J shed 4 bases, and the junction held 5 bases outside the gene matches. The CDR3 sequence is 15 residues long. The CDR3: CASSLGPRGADTQYF. DNA of the CDR3: TGTGCCAGCAGCTTGGGACCCCGGGGGGCAGATACGCAGTATTTT. Drawing the rest from reference TRBV5-4 and TRBJ2-3, the complete variable domain is ETGVTQSPTHLIKTRGQQVTLRCSSQSGHNTVSWYQQALGQGPQFIFQYYREEENGRGNFPPRFSGLQFPNYSSELNVNALELDDSALYLCASSLGPRGADTQYFGPGTRLTVL.

The CDR3, as DNA: TGTGCCAGCTCACCAAGCCTTGCACTTATCGGGATCGGCACTGAAGCTTTCTTT. Its protein product is CASSPSLALIGIGTEAFF. The chain combines TRBV18 with TRBJ1-1, with D hard to call. Germline V gene sequence: CDR1 KGHSH, CDR2 LQKENI. The CDR3 runs 18 residues. V was trimmed by 2 bases and J by 4 bases, leaving 23 bases between them. Drawing the rest from reference TRBV18 and TRBJ1-1, the complete variable domain is NAGVMQNPRHLVRRRGQEARLRCSPMKGHSHVYWYRQLPEEGLKFMVYLQKENIIDESGMPKERFSAEFPKEGPSILRIQQVVRGDSAAYFCASSPSLALIGIGTEAFFGQGTRLTVV.

CDR3 nucleotide sequence: TGTGCCAGCAGATCGGGGGGCCTCAATGAGCAGTTCTTC. Its protein product is CASRSGGLNEQFF. The V call is TRBV5-6, the J call TRBJ2-1, with D perhaps matching TRBD2 (7 bases). V was pared by 5 bases and J by 6 bases, with 12 bases between. This CDR3 has 13 amino acids. Germline lookup yields CDR1 SGHDT and CDR2 YYEEEE.

The J gene is TRBJ1-3, the V gene TRBV11-2, with TRBD1 as a possible D gene (6 bases). This CDR3 is 15 amino acids long. V dropped 5 bases and J dropped 4 bases, with 15 bases sitting between them. Germline CDR1 and CDR2: SGHAT and FQNNGV. The CDR3 DNA sequence: TGTGCCAGCAGCGCTTCACAGGGCTACGGAAACACCATATATTTT. Translated, it gives CASSASQGYGNTIYF.

This clone has only a few counts. J is TRBJ2-7 and V is TRBV28, with TRBD2 matching 7 bases. Per germline, CDR1 MDHEN and CDR2 SYDVKM. The CDR3 is 13 residues long. With 5 bases clipped from V and 2 bases from J, the junction kept 3 bases outside the gene matches. The CDR3 loop is CASSRDYPYEQYF. As DNA, the CDR3 is TGTGCCAGCAGTCGGGACTATCCCTACGAGCAGTACTTC.

The chain is built from TRBV18 and TRBJ1-5; D is perhaps TRBD1 (5 bases). In germline, CDR1 is KGHSH, CDR2 LQKENI. Trimming removed 6 bases from V and 1 base from J, with 13 bases in between. The CDR3 contains 15 residues. The CDR3 sequence: CASSRGAVSNQPQHF. Written as DNA, the CDR3 is TGTGCCAGCTCCCGCGGGGCAGTCAGCAATCAGCCCCAGCATTTT.

V is TRBV2 and J is TRBJ1-2; D is uncertain. The CDR3 runs 14 residues. Germline V CDR1 and CDR2: SNHLY, FYNNEI. Trimming removed 2 bases at V and 1 base at J, with 8 bases between. CDR3 in DNA: TGTGCCAGCAGTGAAAATAGTTATAACTATGGCTACACCTTC. Translated: CASSENSYNYGYTF.

The chain couples TRBV5-5 to TRBJ2-2; TRBD1 is a possible D gene (5 bases). The ends were cut back, 1 base at V and 2 bases at J, with 9 bases in the middle. CDR3 size: 15 residues. The germline CDR1 and CDR2 sequences are SGHKS and YYEKEE (reference sequence). In nucleotides, the CDR3 is TGTGCCAGCAGCTTGAGAGACAGCAACACCGGGGAGCTGTTTTTT. The encoded protein is CASSLRDSNTGELFF.

The V gene is TRBV7-9, the J gene TRBJ1-2; 7 nucleotides agree with TRBD1. The trim removed 4 bases at V and 7 bases at J, leaving 6 bases unmatched. The CDR3 runs 13 residues. Germline loops: CDR1 SEHNR, CDR2 FQNEAQ (reference sequence). The CDR3 region is CASSSDRARGYTF. The CDR3, as DNA: TGTGCCAGCAGCTCCGACAGGGCTCGTGGCTACACCTTC.

The V and J genes are TRBV6-1 and TRBJ1-1; 7 bases line up with TRBD1. From germline, CDR1 is MNHNS and CDR2 SASEGT. This CDR3 has 15 residues. V shed 3 bases, J shed 6 bases, and the junction held 10 bases outside the gene matches. CDR3 protein: CASSEKRQGFPEAFF. DNA of the CDR3: TGTGCCAGCAGTGAGAAAAGACAGGGATTTCCTGAAGCTTTCTTT.

This clone was counted a few times. Other DNA sequences in the same sample also yield this CDR3. J is TRBJ2-3 and V is TRBV18; D is unclear. Germline CDR1 is KGHSH and CDR2 is LQKENI. CDR3 length equals 13 residues. V lost 0 bases, J lost 3 bases, and 4 bases lay in between. DNA for the CDR3: TGTGCCAGCTCACCACCGAGTACAGATACGCAGTATTTT. This gives the protein CASSPPSTDTQYF.

The chain couples TRBV5-1 to TRBJ2-3; 7 bases map to TRBD1. Germline CDR1 and CDR2: SGHRS and YFSETQ. The CDR3 sequence is 15 residues long. Trimming cost V 4 bases and J 1 base; bases outside gene matches: 6. The CDR3 nucleotides read TGCGCCAGCAGCCAGGGGGACCCTCGCACAGATACGCAGTATTTT. Protein sequence: CASSQGDPRTDTQYF. Supplemented by reference TRBV5-1 and TRBJ2-3, the full variable domain reads KAGVTQTPRYLIKTRGQQVTLSCSPISGHRSVSWYQQTPGQGLQFLFEYFSETQRNKGNFPGRFSGRQFSNSRSEMNVSTLELGDSALYLCASSQGDPRTDTQYFGPGTRLTVL.

A single count supports this clone. This chain connects TRBV6-5 to TRBJ2-1, with D tentatively TRBD1 (6 bases). The V and J ends lost 5 bases and 9 bases respectively, with 11 bases between them. Per germline, CDR1 MNHEY and CDR2 SVGAGI. CDR3 length: 12 amino acids. The CDR3 DNA reads TGTGCCAGCAGTAAGGGGGTGGGTGAGCAGTTCTTC. The encoded protein is CASSKGVGEQFF.

This clone was recorded a few times. The chain recombines TRBV6-5 with TRBJ1-5, with D possibly matching TRBD1 (6 bases). Trimming cost V 6 bases and J 7 bases, with 10 bases left between them. This CDR3 spans 12 amino acids. The germline V gene encodes CDR1 MNHEY and CDR2 SVGAGI. CDR3: CASRGGGQPQHF. CDR3 nucleotides: TGTGCCAGCAGAGGGGGTGGACAGCCCCAGCATTTT.

J is TRBJ1-1 and V is TRBV5-1; no firm D call. The V gene's germline CDR1 is SGHRS and CDR2 YFSETQ. V lost 3 bases and J lost 0, with 6 bases in between. This CDR3 contains 13 residues. CDR3 residues: CASSSLLNTEAFF. In DNA, the CDR3 is TGCGCCAGCAGCTCCCTTCTGAACACTGAAGCTTTCTTT.

DNA for the CDR3: TGTGCCAGCAGCTTAACGCGTTCGCGAAACACCATATATTTT. Its protein product is CASSLTRSRNTIYF. V is TRBV7-8 and J is TRBJ1-3; D not resolved. Germline CDR1 and CDR2: SGHVS and FQNEAQ. Trimming stripped 2 bases from V and 5 bases from J, with 10 bases between. The CDR3 loop spans 14 amino acids.

The chain uses TRBV10-1 and TRBJ2-1, with TRBD2 matching over 12 bases. With V trimmed by 5 bases and J by 1 base, 3 bases remained unmatched. This CDR3 region has 16 residues. CDR1 and CDR2 (germline): WNHNN, SYGVQD (reference sequence). Here the CDR3 DNA reads TGCGCCAGCAGTCCCGGACTAGCGGGGTCCTACAATGAGCAGTTCTTC. Translated, it gives CASSPGLAGSYNEQFF.

The rearrangement joins TRBV28 to TRBJ1-4, with D tentatively TRBD1 (5 bases). V was pared by 6 bases and J by 8 bases, with 19 bases between. This CDR3 region has 15 residues. The germline V gene encodes CDR1 MDHEN and CDR2 SYDVKM. CDR3 residues: CASSIQGSRKEKLFF. The CDR3 region has the DNA TGTGCCAGCAGCATCCAGGGAAGTCGAAAGGAAAAACTGTTTTTT.